This is a list of T cell receptor beta chains from one sample in a study of T-cell memory formation after mild COVID-19. TCRdb processed the 5' RACE reads anew with MiXCR; each CDR3 protein has one entry. The sample records approximately 300,000 distinct CDR3 sequences, approximately 16% being singletons. The specimen sequenced was PBMCs or a T cell subset sorted from them (not recorded which). Every receptor here comes from a young man who had mild COVID-19 (a few samples of this study predate the infection). Cell type and time point are not known. Each CDR3 is given with its conserved first and last residue. The D gene is left open where the match is weak. The listing skips clone size in some rows; elsewhere it reads once, few, many or a size class.

j_call: TRBJ2-3
clone_size: many
d_call: .
cdr3_length: 16
v_call: TRBV7-2
cdr3_nt: TGTGCCAGCAGCCAGGGTTTCATAACTCCGGGGGATACGCAGTATTTT
cdr3_aa: CASSQGFITPGDTQYF

j_call: TRBJ1-1
clone_size: .
d_call: .
cdr3_length: 13
v_call: TRBV5-6
cdr3_nt: TGTGCCAGCAGTCAAAGTCCGGGCACTGAAGCTTTCTTT
cdr3_aa: CASSQSPGTEAFF

j_call: TRBJ2-1
clone_size: many
d_call: .
cdr3_length: 16
v_call: TRBV4-1
cdr3_nt: TGCGCCAGCAGCGAGAGGGAGACCTTTTCCTACAATGAGCAGTTCTTC
cdr3_aa: CASSERETFSYNEQFF

j_call: TRBJ2-1
clone_size: few
d_call: .
cdr3_length: 12
v_call: TRBV2
cdr3_nt: TGTGCCAGCAGTCCCTTTTCGGGGGAGCAGTTCTTC
cdr3_aa: CASSPFSGEQFF

j_call: TRBJ1-4
clone_size: few
d_call: .
cdr3_length: 15
v_call: TRBV7-2
cdr3_nt: TGTGCCAGCAGCGCACTCGCAGGGTTAGATGAAAAACTGTTTTTT
cdr3_aa: CASSALAGLDEKLFF

j_call: TRBJ2-5
clone_size: .
d_call: TRBD1
cdr3_length: 14
v_call: TRBV5-1
cdr3_nt: TGCGCCAGCAGCTTGGACAGGGGGAAAGAGACCCAGTACTTC
cdr3_aa: CASSLDRGKETQYF

j_call: TRBJ2-1
clone_size: few
d_call: TRBD2
cdr3_length: 14
v_call: TRBV7-9
cdr3_nt: TGTGCCAGCAGCTTGTTCGGGACTAGCAATGAGCAGTTCTTC
cdr3_aa: CASSLFGTSNEQFF

j_call: TRBJ2-3
clone_size: few
d_call: TRBD2
cdr3_length: 15
v_call: TRBV20-1
cdr3_nt: TGCAGTGCTCTGACTGGGCGCGGGGGGGCCGATACGCAGTATTTT
cdr3_aa: CSALTGRGGADTQYF

j_call: TRBJ2-7
clone_size: few
d_call: .
cdr3_length: 13
v_call: TRBV27
cdr3_nt: TGTGCCAGCAGTTATCGGGATGCCTACGAGCAGTACTTC
cdr3_aa: CASSYRDAYEQYF

j_call: TRBJ2-2
clone_size: .
d_call: TRBD2
cdr3_length: 15
v_call: TRBV7-2
cdr3_nt: TGTGCCAGCAGCTACAGGCGGGGGGGAACCGGGGAGCTGTTTTTT
cdr3_aa: CASSYRRGGTGELFF

j_call: TRBJ1-2
clone_size: .
d_call: .
cdr3_length: 14
v_call: TRBV7-8
cdr3_nt: TGTGCCAGCAGCTTTGACGGGAATGGCTATGGCTACACCTTC
cdr3_aa: CASSFDGNGYGYTF

j_call: TRBJ2-7
clone_size: many
d_call: .
cdr3_length: 14
v_call: TRBV5-1
cdr3_nt: TGCGCCAGCAGCACCAGCGGGTCATCCTACGAGCAGTACTTC
cdr3_aa: CASSTSGSSYEQYF

j_call: TRBJ2-5
clone_size: .
d_call: .
cdr3_length: 14
v_call: TRBV5-6
cdr3_nt: TGTGCCAGCAGCTTCCTAGGGGACGGAGAGACCCAGTACTTC
cdr3_aa: CASSFLGDGETQYF

j_call: TRBJ2-3
clone_size: many
d_call: TRBD2
cdr3_length: 16
v_call: TRBV5-1
cdr3_nt: TGCGCCAGCAGCTTGGGGACTAGCGGATACACAGATACGCAGTATTTT
cdr3_aa: CASSLGTSGYTDTQYF

j_call: TRBJ1-3
clone_size: .
d_call: .
cdr3_length: 13
v_call: TRBV30
cdr3_nt: TGTGCCTGGAATTCAGTCTCTGGAAACACCATATATTTT
cdr3_aa: CAWNSVSGNTIYF

j_call: TRBJ1-1
clone_size: .
d_call: .
cdr3_length: 14
v_call: TRBV20-1
cdr3_nt: TGCAGTGCTAGTCGTCTGGGGGCCGGCACTGAAGCTTTCTTT
cdr3_aa: CSASRLGAGTEAFF

j_call: TRBJ2-2
clone_size: many
d_call: .
cdr3_length: 15
v_call: TRBV4-1
cdr3_nt: TGCGCCAGCAGCCAAGATCTCAGACTCACCGGGGAGCTGTTTTTT
cdr3_aa: CASSQDLRLTGELFF

j_call: TRBJ2-1
clone_size: .
d_call: TRBD2
cdr3_length: 20
v_call: TRBV23-1
cdr3_nt: TGCGCCAGCAGTCAATCGTTAGCGGGGGGGCCATTCCGGAGCTACAATGAGCAGTTCTTC
cdr3_aa: CASSQSLAGGPFRSYNEQFF

j_call: TRBJ2-2
clone_size: .
d_call: .
cdr3_length: 16
v_call: TRBV4-3
cdr3_nt: TGCGCCAGCAGCCAAGACGGGCGGTTTAACACCGGGGAGCTGTTTTTT
cdr3_aa: CASSQDGRFNTGELFF

j_call: TRBJ1-2
clone_size: .
d_call: .
cdr3_length: 15
v_call: TRBV12-3/TRBV12-4
cdr3_nt: TGTGCCAGCAGTTTGTACAGGGACAAAAACTATGGCTACACCTTC
cdr3_aa: CASSLYRDKNYGYTF

j_call: TRBJ2-7
clone_size: .
d_call: .
cdr3_length: 14
v_call: TRBV3-1
cdr3_nt: TGTGCCAGCAGCCTGGAGGGGGGGCAAAGGGAGCAGTACTTC
cdr3_aa: CASSLEGGQREQYF

j_call: TRBJ2-2
clone_size: few
d_call: .
cdr3_length: 15
v_call: TRBV11-2
cdr3_nt: TGTGCCAGCAGCTTGATCAGAGGGTGGACCGGGGAGCTGTTTTTT
cdr3_aa: CASSLIRGWTGELFF

j_call: TRBJ1-2
clone_size: .
d_call: .
cdr3_length: 15
v_call: TRBV7-3
cdr3_nt: TGTGCCAGCAGCGCCCATGGGGTAGGGGACTATGGCTACACCTTC
cdr3_aa: CASSAHGVGDYGYTF

j_call: TRBJ1-6
clone_size: .
d_call: TRBD1
cdr3_length: 16
v_call: TRBV5-1
cdr3_nt: TGCGCCAGCAGCGACACAGGGGCCCAGAAGGGTTCACCCCTCCACTTT
cdr3_aa: CASSDTGAQKGSPLHF

j_call: TRBJ2-1
clone_size: few
d_call: TRBD1
cdr3_length: 13
v_call: TRBV6-6
cdr3_nt: TGTGCCAGCGGGGGACAGGGGTGGAATGAGCAGTTCTTC
cdr3_aa: CASGGQGWNEQFF

j_call: TRBJ2-6
clone_size: .
d_call: .
cdr3_length: 15
v_call: TRBV20-1
cdr3_nt: TGCAGTGCTAGTCCCATTTCTTCTGGGGCCAACGTCCTGACTTTC
cdr3_aa: CSASPISSGANVLTF

j_call: TRBJ1-2
clone_size: few
d_call: .
cdr3_length: 13
v_call: TRBV29-1
cdr3_nt: TGCAGCGCCGGAGTTAGCGGGGGCAGAGGCTACACCTTC
cdr3_aa: CSAGVSGGRGYTF

j_call: TRBJ2-1
clone_size: many
d_call: TRBD2
cdr3_length: 16
v_call: TRBV20-1
cdr3_nt: TGCAGTGCCAGACTAGCGGACGGGGCCTCCTACAATGAGCAGTTCTTC
cdr3_aa: CSARLADGASYNEQFF

j_call: TRBJ2-1
clone_size: few
d_call: TRBD1
cdr3_length: 14
v_call: TRBV5-1
cdr3_nt: TGCGCCAGCAGCTTGGGGGGGACAGGGGATGAGCAGTTCTTC
cdr3_aa: CASSLGGTGDEQFF

j_call: TRBJ2-5
clone_size: few
d_call: .
cdr3_length: 13
v_call: TRBV6-1
cdr3_nt: TGTGCCAGCAGTGACTCTGTCCCCTATACCCAGTACTTC
cdr3_aa: CASSDSVPYTQYF

j_call: TRBJ2-1
clone_size: few
d_call: .
cdr3_length: 14
v_call: TRBV7-9
cdr3_nt: TGTGCCAGCAGCTTAGCCGTTCAGGGGAATGAGCAGTTCTTC
cdr3_aa: CASSLAVQGNEQFF

j_call: TRBJ1-1
clone_size: .
d_call: .
cdr3_length: 14
v_call: TRBV20-1
cdr3_nt: TGCAGTGCTAGAGATTACCTCGAAAACACTGAAGCTTTCTTT
cdr3_aa: CSARDYLENTEAFF

j_call: TRBJ1-2
clone_size: .
d_call: .
cdr3_length: 13
v_call: TRBV12-3/TRBV12-4
cdr3_nt: TGTGCCAGCACCCCGGGGGCGATCTATGGCTACACCTTC
cdr3_aa: CASTPGAIYGYTF

j_call: TRBJ2-1
clone_size: many
d_call: TRBD2
cdr3_length: 15
v_call: TRBV6-1
cdr3_nt: TGTGCCAGCAGTGAACAGGCGGGGGGGCCGAGTGAGCAGTTCTTC
cdr3_aa: CASSEQAGGPSEQFF

j_call: TRBJ2-7
clone_size: .
d_call: .
cdr3_length: 10
v_call: TRBV29-1
cdr3_nt: TGCAGCTTGAAGACCTACGAGCAGTACTTC
cdr3_aa: CSLKTYEQYF

j_call: TRBJ2-7
clone_size: few
d_call: .
cdr3_length: 14
v_call: TRBV5-1
cdr3_nt: TGCGCCAGCAGCTTGAGGCCGCCAAACTACGAGCAGTACTTC
cdr3_aa: CASSLRPPNYEQYF

j_call: TRBJ2-1
clone_size: .
d_call: TRBD2
cdr3_length: 16
v_call: TRBV4-1
cdr3_nt: TGCGCCAGCAGCCACATTATCGGGGGGGCTGTCAATGAGCAGTTCTTC
cdr3_aa: CASSHIIGGAVNEQFF

j_call: TRBJ1-2
clone_size: few
d_call: TRBD1
cdr3_length: 13
v_call: TRBV23-1
cdr3_nt: TGCGCCAGCATTCGCAGGGGGCTCTATGGCTACACCTTC
cdr3_aa: CASIRRGLYGYTF

j_call: TRBJ1-5
clone_size: .
d_call: .
cdr3_length: 15
v_call: TRBV2
cdr3_nt: TGTGCCAGCAGTGAAGGCAGGGTGGTAGGGCAGCCCCAGCATTTT
cdr3_aa: CASSEGRVVGQPQHF

j_call: TRBJ2-1
clone_size: few
d_call: .
cdr3_length: 13
v_call: TRBV3-1
cdr3_nt: TGTGCCAGCAGCCAATCCAGAGGGGATGAGCAGTTCTTC
cdr3_aa: CASSQSRGDEQFF

j_call: TRBJ2-5
clone_size: .
d_call: TRBD2
cdr3_length: 15
v_call: TRBV24-1
cdr3_nt: TGTGCCACCAGTGAGGGGACTAGCGGGGTGGAGACCCAGTACTTC
cdr3_aa: CATSEGTSGVETQYF

j_call: TRBJ1-5
clone_size: few
d_call: .
cdr3_length: 15
v_call: TRBV4-1
cdr3_nt: TGCGCCAGCAGCCAAGCGTGGCTTAGCAATCAGCCCCAGCATTTT
cdr3_aa: CASSQAWLSNQPQHF

j_call: TRBJ2-5
clone_size: .
d_call: .
cdr3_length: 17
v_call: TRBV7-9
cdr3_nt: TGTGCCAGCAGCTTTTGGGGTCGGGCAGAGTACCAAGAGACCCAGTACTTC
cdr3_aa: CASSFWGRAEYQETQYF

j_call: TRBJ2-5
clone_size: .
d_call: .
cdr3_length: 15
v_call: TRBV6-5
cdr3_nt: TGTGCCAGCAGTTACACCGGGAACAGAAAAGAGACCCAGTACTTC
cdr3_aa: CASSYTGNRKETQYF

j_call: TRBJ2-5
clone_size: .
d_call: TRBD1
cdr3_length: 16
v_call: TRBV18
cdr3_nt: TGTGCCAGCTCACTTCTGGCAGGGACAGGGGAAGAGACCCAGTACTTC
cdr3_aa: CASSLLAGTGEETQYF

j_call: TRBJ1-1
clone_size: few
d_call: TRBD1
cdr3_length: 13
v_call: TRBV7-2
cdr3_nt: TGTGCCAGCAGCCGAGACAGGGAAACTGAAGCTTTCTTT
cdr3_aa: CASSRDRETEAFF

j_call: TRBJ2-3
clone_size: many
d_call: .
cdr3_length: 15
v_call: TRBV10-3
cdr3_nt: TGTGCCATCAGGAATTACCCGACGAGCACAGATACGCAGTATTTT
cdr3_aa: CAIRNYPTSTDTQYF

j_call: TRBJ2-5
clone_size: many
d_call: .
cdr3_length: 13
v_call: TRBV5-1
cdr3_nt: TGCGCCAGCAGCTTGGACCTGCAGGGGACCCAGTACTTC
cdr3_aa: CASSLDLQGTQYF

j_call: TRBJ2-5
clone_size: many
d_call: TRBD2
cdr3_length: 15
v_call: TRBV7-9
cdr3_nt: TGTGCCAGCAGCCCGGGGGGATGGAACCAAGAGACCCAGTACTTC
cdr3_aa: CASSPGGWNQETQYF

j_call: TRBJ2-6
clone_size: many
d_call: TRBD2
cdr3_length: 16
v_call: TRBV4-2
cdr3_nt: TGTGCCAGCAGCCAAGAAGCGGGGGTCGGGGCCAACGTCCTGACTTTC
cdr3_aa: CASSQEAGVGANVLTF

j_call: TRBJ2-5
clone_size: few
d_call: TRBD2
cdr3_length: 13
v_call: TRBV10-2
cdr3_nt: TGCGCCACCATGACTAGCGGGCAAGAGACCCAGTACTTC
cdr3_aa: CATMTSGQETQYF

j_call: TRBJ2-1
clone_size: .
d_call: .
cdr3_length: 14
v_call: TRBV6-2/TRBV6-3
cdr3_nt: TGTGCCAGCATTCGGGACTCTCACCTCAATGAGCAGTTCTTC
cdr3_aa: CASIRDSHLNEQFF

j_call: TRBJ1-3
clone_size: few
d_call: .
cdr3_length: 18
v_call: TRBV14
cdr3_nt: TGTGCCAACCAGACCGGAGACACCCTTACATACTCTGGAAACACCATATATTTT
cdr3_aa: CANQTGDTLTYSGNTIYF

j_call: TRBJ2-7
clone_size: few
d_call: TRBD2
cdr3_length: 16
v_call: TRBV3-1
cdr3_nt: TGTGCCAGCAGCCCTGGGACTAGCGGGGGATCCTACGAGCAGTACTTC
cdr3_aa: CASSPGTSGGSYEQYF

j_call: TRBJ2-3
clone_size: .
d_call: TRBD2
cdr3_length: 15
v_call: TRBV20-1
cdr3_nt: TGCAGTGCTAGTCTTAGCGGGGGGGCCACAGATACGCAGTATTTT
cdr3_aa: CSASLSGGATDTQYF